A selection of T cell receptor beta chains follows, all from one sample in a study of T cells after yellow fever vaccination. From the 5' RACE reads, TCRdb called clonotypes with MiXCR, one entry per CDR3 protein. The sample has 29,000 or so distinct CDR3 sequences, 5% to 6% seen once; the top ten hold about 41%. Specimen: CD8+ T cells sorted from PBMCs, collected 10 days after the yellow fever booster vaccination. The origin of the receptors is a man under 40 who received the YFV17D yellow fever vaccine. Each CDR3 is given with its conserved first and last residue. A D gene is named only where the DNA matches it firmly. Clone size is shown for a subset of rows, as once, few, many or a class of expanded clone.

clone_size,d_call,j_call,v_call,cdr3_nt,cdr3_aa
many,TRBD1,TRBJ2-5,TRBV7-2,TGTGCCAGCAGCGCCGGGACAGGGGGAACGGACGAGACCCAGTACTTC,CASSAGTGGTDETQYF
NA,TRBD2,TRBJ2-1,TRBV11-2,TGTGCCAGCAGCTTAAAGCTTTTCGGCGGGAGGGGTTCCTACAATGAGCAGTTCTTC,CASSLKLFGGRGSYNEQFF
few,NA,TRBJ1-6,TRBV5-1,TGCGCCAGCAGCGTCGGGACCGGGGTTTTGTCCTATAATTCACCCCTCCACTTT,CASSVGTGVLSYNSPLHF
many,TRBD2,TRBJ2-2,TRBV10-3,TGTGCCATCAGTGAATCCCCAGCGGGAGCGGCCGGGGAGCTGTTTTTT,CAISESPAGAAGELFF
many,NA,TRBJ1-1,TRBV5-1,TGCGCCAGCAGCGGAGCGGGGACTGAAGCTTTCTTT,CASSGAGTEAFF
many,TRBD2,TRBJ2-7,TRBV3-1,TGTGCCAGCTTAGGCCCTTCGTTCGGGGGGACTAGCGGACAGTCCTACGAGCAGTACTTC,CASLGPSFGGTSGQSYEQYF
many,NA,TRBJ2-7,TRBV5-1,TGCGCCAGCAGCTTGGGGTACGGGACCTACGAGCAGTACTTC,CASSLGYGTYEQYF
many,NA,TRBJ2-5,TRBV28,TGTGCCAGCAGTGCAACGGTGGAACCTCGAGAGACCCAGTACTTC,CASSATVEPRETQYF
many,TRBD2,TRBJ2-1,TRBV20-1,TGCAGTGCGCGGGAGGAGGGGACTCGGAATGAGCAGTTCTTC,CSAREEGTRNEQFF
many,NA,TRBJ2-3,TRBV2,TGTGCCAGCAGTGGGAGGGGCCGAGATTTCACAGATACGCAGTATTTT,CASSGRGRDFTDTQYF
medium-sized,NA,TRBJ2-2,TRBV4-2,TGTGCCAGCAGCCCCGGGACGGGGAACACCGGGGAGCTGTTTTTT,CASSPGTGNTGELFF
many,NA,TRBJ2-1,TRBV5-5,TGTGCCAGCAGTTTGGGACCTCACGACAATGAGCAGTTCTTC,CASSLGPHDNEQFF
many,TRBD1,TRBJ1-2,TRBV15,TGTGCCACCAGCAGACGACAGGGCGACTATGGCTACACCTTC,CATSRRQGDYGYTF
many,TRBD1,TRBJ2-7,TRBV7-6,TGTGCCAGCAGCTCCCGTCCCGGGACAGGGCTGGGAACCTACGAGCAGTACTTC,CASSSRPGTGLGTYEQYF
many,TRBD1,TRBJ2-7,TRBV3-1,TGTGCCAGCAGCCGTACGGGACAGATCTACGAGCAGTACTTC,CASSRTGQIYEQYF
NA,TRBD2,TRBJ2-1,TRBV18,TGTGCCAGCTCAGGGACTAGCTCCTACAATGAGCAGTTCTTC,CASSGTSSYNEQFF
many,NA,TRBJ1-1,TRBV4-1,TGCGCCAGCAGCCCCCGGGGGGGCTACACTGAAGCTTTCTTT,CASSPRGGYTEAFF
many,NA,TRBJ2-1,TRBV12-3/TRBV12-4,TGTGCCAGCAGTCTCGGGACTCCCGAGGGGCAGTTCTTC,CASSLGTPEGQFF
many,TRBD1,TRBJ2-1,TRBV6-5,TGTGCCAGCAATTCCTTTGGGACAGGGGGCGCGGCCTACAATGAGCAGTTCTTC,CASNSFGTGGAAYNEQFF
many,TRBD1,TRBJ1-1,TRBV20-1,TGCAGTGCTAGGGACAGGGACCTTGAAGCTTTCTTT,CSARDRDLEAFF
many,TRBD2,TRBJ2-5,TRBV6-1,TGTGCCAGCAGCCTAGCGGGAGGCGAGACCCAGTACTTC,CASSLAGGETQYF
many,TRBD1,TRBJ2-7,TRBV6-6,TGTGCCAGCAGTCAGGGGGCAGGAGAGCAGTACTTC,CASSQGAGEQYF
NA,TRBD2,TRBJ2-3,TRBV7-6,TGTGCCAGCAGCTCGGAACTAGCGGGAGGGCCAGATACGCAGTATTTT,CASSSELAGGPDTQYF
many,TRBD1,TRBJ2-1,TRBV5-5,TGTGCCAGCAGCTTAGACTCCCGGACAGGTTACAATGAGCAGTTCTTC,CASSLDSRTGYNEQFF
NA,TRBD2,TRBJ2-2,TRBV20-1,TGCTGTGCTAGACCGGGACTAGCGGGAGTTACCACCGGGGAGCTGTTTTTT,CCARPGLAGVTTGELFF